These T cell receptor beta chains were read from a single sample in a study of early T cells in non-severe SARS-CoV-2 infection. TCRdb called the 5' RACE reads again in MiXCR, with one record for every CDR3 protein. The repertoire includes about 76,000 distinct CDR3 sequences, around 11% of them detected once, and 4.7% sits in the top ten. Source material: whole blood. These TCRs come from an adult who was a healthcare worker with PCR-confirmed SARS-CoV-2 infection or an uninfected control (not recorded which). The CDR3 runs from the conserved cysteine through the conserved F or W. The order of the fields is clone size, D gene, V gene, J gene, CDR3 DNA, CDR3 protein. A D gene is named only where the DNA matches it firmly. Not all rows give a size; the values are once, few, many and, for expanded clones, a class.

clone_size: NA; d_call: NA; v_call: TRBV7-9; j_call: TRBJ1-2; cdr3_nt: TGTGCCAGCAGCTTAATCGGGGCGAGCTATGGCTACACCTTC; cdr3_aa: CASSLIGASYGYTF
clone_size: few; d_call: TRBD1; v_call: TRBV29-1; j_call: TRBJ1-1; cdr3_nt: TGCAGCGTTGCGGGCCAGGGGGCCACTGAAGCTTTCTTT; cdr3_aa: CSVAGQGATEAFF
clone_size: few; d_call: TRBD2; v_call: TRBV7-9; j_call: TRBJ2-3; cdr3_nt: TGTGCCAGCAGCTTCCTAGCGGGGGATCTGGGCAGCACAGATACGCAGTATTTT; cdr3_aa: CASSFLAGDLGSTDTQYF
clone_size: many; d_call: TRBD2; v_call: TRBV12-3/TRBV12-4; j_call: TRBJ2-2; cdr3_nt: TGTGCCAGCAGTCCTCGCGGGGGTAACACCGGGGAGCTGTTTTTT; cdr3_aa: CASSPRGGNTGELFF
clone_size: many; d_call: NA; v_call: TRBV11-2; j_call: TRBJ2-1; cdr3_nt: TGTGCCAGCAGCTTCGACGGGGTGTCCTACAATGAGCAGTTCTTC; cdr3_aa: CASSFDGVSYNEQFF
clone_size: many; d_call: TRBD2; v_call: TRBV27; j_call: TRBJ2-1; cdr3_nt: TGTGCCAGCAGTTTATCCCCTAGCGGGGGGGCCGGTGAGCAGTTCTTC; cdr3_aa: CASSLSPSGGAGEQFF
clone_size: NA; d_call: NA; v_call: TRBV10-3; j_call: TRBJ1-4; cdr3_nt: TGTGCCATCAGTGAGAGGTCTGGACAGTCTAATGAAAAACTGTTTTTT; cdr3_aa: CAISERSGQSNEKLFF
clone_size: many; d_call: NA; v_call: TRBV12-3/TRBV12-4; j_call: TRBJ1-5; cdr3_nt: TGTGCCAGCAGGTCCCTAGGGGGAGATAGCAATCAGCCCCAGCATTTT; cdr3_aa: CASRSLGGDSNQPQHF
clone_size: many; d_call: NA; v_call: TRBV29-1; j_call: TRBJ2-4; cdr3_nt: TGCAGCGTAGTACAGAGTGGGACCAAAAACATTCAGTACTTC; cdr3_aa: CSVVQSGTKNIQYF
clone_size: many; d_call: TRBD1; v_call: TRBV7-9; j_call: TRBJ2-1; cdr3_nt: TGTGCCAGCAGTCCCGGGACAGGGAACAATGAGCAGTTCTTC; cdr3_aa: CASSPGTGNNEQFF
clone_size: many; d_call: TRBD2; v_call: TRBV19; j_call: TRBJ2-1; cdr3_nt: TGTGCCAGTTGTTCGACTAGCGGGGGGCCCTACAATGAGCAGTTCTTC; cdr3_aa: CASCSTSGGPYNEQFF
clone_size: few; d_call: TRBD2; v_call: TRBV19; j_call: TRBJ2-1; cdr3_nt: TGTGCCAGTAGTTCCCTGACTAGCGGGAGCTCCTACAATGAGCAGTTCTTC; cdr3_aa: CASSSLTSGSSYNEQFF
clone_size: many; d_call: TRBD1; v_call: TRBV3-1; j_call: TRBJ1-4; cdr3_nt: TGTGCCAGCAGCAGGACAGGGGAAAATGAAAAACTGTTTTTT; cdr3_aa: CASSRTGENEKLFF
clone_size: many; d_call: NA; v_call: TRBV7-2; j_call: TRBJ2-7; cdr3_nt: TGTGCCAGCAGCCGCCCGTCCAACGAGCAGTACTTC; cdr3_aa: CASSRPSNEQYF
clone_size: many; d_call: NA; v_call: TRBV29-1; j_call: TRBJ1-1; cdr3_nt: TGCAGCGTGCGGAGCAGGGAGAACACTGAAGCTTTCTTT; cdr3_aa: CSVRSRENTEAFF
clone_size: few; d_call: NA; v_call: TRBV20-1; j_call: TRBJ1-4; cdr3_nt: TGCAGTGCTACTTCGGAGGTGCTGTTTTTT; cdr3_aa: CSATSEVLFF
clone_size: few; d_call: NA; v_call: TRBV19; j_call: TRBJ1-5; cdr3_nt: TGTGCCACCGCAAGCGGCAGGAATCAGCCCCAGCATTTT; cdr3_aa: CATASGRNQPQHF
clone_size: NA; d_call: NA; v_call: TRBV5-1; j_call: TRBJ2-2; cdr3_nt: TGCGCCAGCAGCTACGGACCTGCCGGGGAGCTGTTTTTT; cdr3_aa: CASSYGPAGELFF
clone_size: many; d_call: NA; v_call: TRBV12-3/TRBV12-4; j_call: TRBJ1-1; cdr3_nt: TGTGCCAGCAGCCAGGGAGCCGGGACTGAAGCTTTCTTT; cdr3_aa: CASSQGAGTEAFF
clone_size: few; d_call: TRBD1; v_call: TRBV5-1; j_call: TRBJ2-7; cdr3_nt: TGCGCCAGCAGGGACAGGGTATACGAGCAGTACTTC; cdr3_aa: CASRDRVYEQYF
clone_size: few; d_call: TRBD2; v_call: TRBV7-2; j_call: TRBJ2-5; cdr3_nt: TGTGCCAGCAGCCCCAAGGGAGGGCCAGAGACCCAGTACTTC; cdr3_aa: CASSPKGGPETQYF
clone_size: NA; d_call: NA; v_call: TRBV2; j_call: TRBJ1-6; cdr3_nt: TGTGCCAGCAGTGCCAGACAGACAGTTAATTCACCCCTCCACTTT; cdr3_aa: CASSARQTVNSPLHF
clone_size: NA; d_call: TRBD1; v_call: TRBV5-1; j_call: TRBJ1-6; cdr3_nt: TGCGCCAGCAGCTCGGGACAGGGGAATAATTCACCCCTCCACTTT; cdr3_aa: CASSSGQGNNSPLHF
clone_size: many; d_call: NA; v_call: TRBV6-2/TRBV6-3; j_call: TRBJ1-5; cdr3_nt: TGTGCCAGCAGTTACTGGCAGTTCAATCAGCCCCAGCATTTT; cdr3_aa: CASSYWQFNQPQHF
clone_size: few; d_call: NA; v_call: TRBV11-2; j_call: TRBJ1-4; cdr3_nt: TGTGCCAGCAGCCCCAATCAAAAACTGTTTTTT; cdr3_aa: CASSPNQKLFF
clone_size: few; d_call: TRBD2; v_call: TRBV7-3; j_call: TRBJ2-3; cdr3_nt: TGTGCCAGCAGCGAGACTAGCAGTAGCACAGATACGCAGTATTTT; cdr3_aa: CASSETSSSTDTQYF
clone_size: many; d_call: TRBD2; v_call: TRBV7-3; j_call: TRBJ2-3; cdr3_nt: TGTGCCAGCAGCACGTCCGGGACTAGCGGAAATACGCAGTATTTT; cdr3_aa: CASSTSGTSGNTQYF
clone_size: NA; d_call: NA; v_call: TRBV6-2/TRBV6-3; j_call: TRBJ2-5; cdr3_nt: TGTGCCAGCAGTAGAAGACAGATTGAGACCCAGTACTTC; cdr3_aa: CASSRRQIETQYF
clone_size: many; d_call: TRBD1; v_call: TRBV27; j_call: TRBJ1-6; cdr3_nt: TGTGCCAGCAGTCGACAGGGTTCCTATAATTCACCCCTCCACTTT; cdr3_aa: CASSRQGSYNSPLHF
clone_size: many; d_call: NA; v_call: TRBV20-1; j_call: TRBJ2-1; cdr3_nt: TGCAGTGCTAGGGGGCAGTTCTTC; cdr3_aa: CSARGQFF
clone_size: many; d_call: NA; v_call: TRBV20-1; j_call: TRBJ1-5; cdr3_nt: TGCAGTGCTAGGACCGGGACGGATAGCAATCAGCCCCAGCATTTT; cdr3_aa: CSARTGTDSNQPQHF
clone_size: many; d_call: NA; v_call: TRBV5-1; j_call: TRBJ2-7; cdr3_nt: TGCGCCAGCAGCTTGCAGCCCAACGAGCAGTACTTC; cdr3_aa: CASSLQPNEQYF
clone_size: medium-sized; d_call: NA; v_call: TRBV2; j_call: TRBJ2-7; cdr3_nt: TGTGCCAGCAGTGTACTGGAGCAGTACTTC; cdr3_aa: CASSVLEQYF
clone_size: many; d_call: NA; v_call: TRBV4-2; j_call: TRBJ2-2; cdr3_nt: TGTGCCAGCAGCCAAGAGATCGGGAACTCCGGGGAGCTGTTTTTT; cdr3_aa: CASSQEIGNSGELFF
clone_size: many; d_call: NA; v_call: TRBV20-1; j_call: TRBJ1-3; cdr3_nt: TGCAGTGCTAGAGTGGGGGGCTCTGGAAACACCATATATTTT; cdr3_aa: CSARVGGSGNTIYF
clone_size: many; d_call: TRBD2; v_call: TRBV7-9; j_call: TRBJ2-7; cdr3_nt: TGTGCCAGCAGCCCAATCACTAGCGGGGGGGCCGCTCCCCTCGAGCAGTACTTC; cdr3_aa: CASSPITSGGAAPLEQYF
clone_size: NA; d_call: NA; v_call: TRBV6-2/TRBV6-3; j_call: TRBJ2-1; cdr3_nt: TGTGCCAGCAGTTCCCTGCGCCCAGGTCCTTACAATGAGCAGTTCTTC; cdr3_aa: CASSSLRPGPYNEQFF
clone_size: many; d_call: TRBD1; v_call: TRBV5-4; j_call: TRBJ2-2; cdr3_nt: TGTGCCAGCAGCCCCAAGGACAGGTCGAACACCGGGGAGCTGTTTTTT; cdr3_aa: CASSPKDRSNTGELFF
clone_size: few; d_call: TRBD1; v_call: TRBV7-8; j_call: TRBJ2-7; cdr3_nt: TGTGCCAGCAGCTGGCCCGGGACAGGGGTAAGGGAGCAGTACTTC; cdr3_aa: CASSWPGTGVREQYF
clone_size: few; d_call: NA; v_call: TRBV6-5; j_call: TRBJ1-4; cdr3_nt: TGTGCCAGCAGTTACGATCGAACAACTAATGAAAAACTGTTTTTT; cdr3_aa: CASSYDRTTNEKLFF
clone_size: few; d_call: NA; v_call: TRBV7-8; j_call: TRBJ2-3; cdr3_nt: TGTGCCAGCAGCCCCACCCTCTCAAGATCCTCAGATACGCAGTATTTT; cdr3_aa: CASSPTLSRSSDTQYF
clone_size: NA; d_call: NA; v_call: TRBV20-1; j_call: TRBJ1-2; cdr3_nt: TGCAGTGCTAGTTCCGTCCGGGACTTGATGTTGTACACCTTC; cdr3_aa: CSASSVRDLMLYTF
clone_size: once; d_call: NA; v_call: TRBV20-1; j_call: TRBJ1-6; cdr3_nt: TGCAGTGCTAGAGAGGGATACTCACCCCTCCACTTT; cdr3_aa: CSAREGYSPLHF
clone_size: few; d_call: NA; v_call: TRBV2; j_call: TRBJ2-3; cdr3_nt: TGTGCCAGCAGTGAAGGTACAGGGTACCCCACAGATACGCAGTATTTT; cdr3_aa: CASSEGTGYPTDTQYF
clone_size: NA; d_call: NA; v_call: TRBV15; j_call: TRBJ2-7; cdr3_nt: TGTGCCACCAGCAGAGAGAACTCCTACGAGCAGTACTTC; cdr3_aa: CATSRENSYEQYF
clone_size: few; d_call: NA; v_call: TRBV4-1; j_call: TRBJ1-1; cdr3_nt: TGCGCCAGCAGCCAAGAAGTCATGAACACTGAAGCTTTCTTT; cdr3_aa: CASSQEVMNTEAFF
clone_size: NA; d_call: NA; v_call: TRBV27; j_call: TRBJ2-2; cdr3_nt: TGTGCCAGCAGGCGGGACAGAAACACCGGGGAGCTGTTTTTT; cdr3_aa: CASRRDRNTGELFF
clone_size: few; d_call: NA; v_call: TRBV4-2; j_call: TRBJ1-3; cdr3_nt: TGTGCCAGCAGCCAAGATAGGATCTCTGGAAACACCATATATTTT; cdr3_aa: CASSQDRISGNTIYF
clone_size: few; d_call: TRBD2; v_call: TRBV12-3/TRBV12-4; j_call: TRBJ2-1; cdr3_nt: TGTGCCAGCACCAACCAGACTAGCGGGGGGCGGCGGGAGCAGTTCTTC; cdr3_aa: CASTNQTSGGRREQFF
clone_size: NA; d_call: NA; v_call: TRBV20-1; j_call: TRBJ2-5; cdr3_nt: TGCAGTGCTAGTGGCCCCGAGACCCAGTACTTC; cdr3_aa: CSASGPETQYF
clone_size: few; d_call: NA; v_call: TRBV9; j_call: TRBJ1-1; cdr3_nt: TGTGCCAGCAGCGTAGTATCTTATTACGAAGCTTTCTTT; cdr3_aa: CASSVVSYYEAFF
clone_size: few; d_call: NA; v_call: TRBV6-2/TRBV6-3; j_call: TRBJ1-4; cdr3_nt: TGTGCCAGCAGTACGGCGGAGGAAAAACTGTTTTTT; cdr3_aa: CASSTAEEKLFF
clone_size: NA; d_call: NA; v_call: TRBV10-3; j_call: TRBJ2-7; cdr3_nt: TGTGCCATCAGACGACAGCGGGACGAGCAGTACTTC; cdr3_aa: CAIRRQRDEQYF
clone_size: many; d_call: NA; v_call: TRBV3-1; j_call: TRBJ2-3; cdr3_nt: TGTGCCAGCAGAACAGCGGATACGCAGTATTTT; cdr3_aa: CASRTADTQYF
clone_size: NA; d_call: TRBD2; v_call: TRBV12-3/TRBV12-4; j_call: TRBJ2-7; cdr3_nt: TGTGCCAGCAGTTTGGGAGCGGGGCCCTCCTACGAGCAGTACTTC; cdr3_aa: CASSLGAGPSYEQYF
clone_size: NA; d_call: NA; v_call: TRBV21-1; j_call: TRBJ1-1; cdr3_nt: TGTGCCAGCAGCACTTTGGACAGTTTAGTCGCTGAAGTTTTCTTT; cdr3_aa: CASSTLDSLVAEVFF
clone_size: few; d_call: NA; v_call: TRBV7-8; j_call: TRBJ2-3; cdr3_nt: TGTGCCAGCAGCTATCCAGGTCGGACAGATACGCAGTATTTT; cdr3_aa: CASSYPGRTDTQYF